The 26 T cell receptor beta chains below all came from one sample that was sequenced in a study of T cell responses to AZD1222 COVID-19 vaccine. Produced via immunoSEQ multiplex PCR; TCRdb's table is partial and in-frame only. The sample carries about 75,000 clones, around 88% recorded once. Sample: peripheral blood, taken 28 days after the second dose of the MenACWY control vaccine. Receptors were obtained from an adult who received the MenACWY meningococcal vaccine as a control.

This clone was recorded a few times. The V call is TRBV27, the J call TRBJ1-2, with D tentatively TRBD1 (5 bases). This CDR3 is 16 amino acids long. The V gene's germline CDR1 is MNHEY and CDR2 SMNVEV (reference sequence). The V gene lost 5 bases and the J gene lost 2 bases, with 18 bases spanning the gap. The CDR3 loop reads CASSLGAGRLNYGYTF. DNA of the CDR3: TGTGCCAGCAGTCTCGGGGCGGGGCGACTGAACTATGGCTACACCTTC.

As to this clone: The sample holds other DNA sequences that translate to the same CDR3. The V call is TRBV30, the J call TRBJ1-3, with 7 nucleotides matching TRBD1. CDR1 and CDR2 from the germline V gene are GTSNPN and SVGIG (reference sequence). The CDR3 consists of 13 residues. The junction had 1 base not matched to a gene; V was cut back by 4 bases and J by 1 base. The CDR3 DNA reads TGTGCCTGGACCAGGGGGTCTGGAAACACCATATATTTT. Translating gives CAWTRGSGNTIYF. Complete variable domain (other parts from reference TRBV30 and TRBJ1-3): SQTIHQWPATLVQPVGSPLSLECTVEGTSNPNLYWYRQAAGRGLQLLFYSVGIGQISSEVPQNLSASRPQDRQFILSSKKLLLSDSGFYLCAWTRGSGNTIYFGEGSWLTVV.

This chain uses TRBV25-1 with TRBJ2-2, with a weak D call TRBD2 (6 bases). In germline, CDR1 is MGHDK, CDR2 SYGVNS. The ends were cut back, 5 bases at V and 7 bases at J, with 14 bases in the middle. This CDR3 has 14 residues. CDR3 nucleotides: TGTGCCAGCAGTCATCGCAGGGAGGACGGGGAGCTGTTTTTT. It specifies CASSHRREDGELFF.

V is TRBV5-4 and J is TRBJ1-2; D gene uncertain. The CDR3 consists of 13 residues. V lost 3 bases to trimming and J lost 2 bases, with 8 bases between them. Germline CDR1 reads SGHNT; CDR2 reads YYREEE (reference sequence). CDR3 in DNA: TGTGCCAGCAGCTATGACCAAAACTATGGCTACACCTTC. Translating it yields CASSYDQNYGYTF. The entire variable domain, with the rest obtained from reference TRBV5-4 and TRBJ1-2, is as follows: ETGVTQSPTHLIKTRGQQVTLRCSSQSGHNTVSWYQQALGQGPQFIFQYYREEENGRGNFPPRFSGLQFPNYSSELNVNALELDDSALYLCASSYDQNYGYTFGSGTRLTVV.

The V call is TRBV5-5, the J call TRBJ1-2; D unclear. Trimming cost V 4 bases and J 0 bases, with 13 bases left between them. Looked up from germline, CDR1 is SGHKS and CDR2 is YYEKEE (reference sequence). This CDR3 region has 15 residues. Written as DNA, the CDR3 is TGTGCCAGCAGCGTGGACTCTACTCCTAACTATGGCTACACCTTC. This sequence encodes CASSVDSTPNYGYTF.

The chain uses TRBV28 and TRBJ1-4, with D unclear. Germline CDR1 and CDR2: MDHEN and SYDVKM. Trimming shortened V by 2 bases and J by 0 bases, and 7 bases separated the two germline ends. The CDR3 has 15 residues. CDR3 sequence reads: CASSLLQTTNEKLFF. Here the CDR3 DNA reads TGTGCCAGCAGTTTACTACAGACAACTAATGAAAAACTGTTTTTT.

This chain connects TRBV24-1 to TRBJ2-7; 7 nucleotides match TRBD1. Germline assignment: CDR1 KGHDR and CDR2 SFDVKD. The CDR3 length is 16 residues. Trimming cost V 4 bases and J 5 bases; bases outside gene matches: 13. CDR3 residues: CATSDKTGFSIDEQYF. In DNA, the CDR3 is TGTGCCACCAGTGACAAGACAGGGTTTTCCATCGACGAGCAGTACTTC.

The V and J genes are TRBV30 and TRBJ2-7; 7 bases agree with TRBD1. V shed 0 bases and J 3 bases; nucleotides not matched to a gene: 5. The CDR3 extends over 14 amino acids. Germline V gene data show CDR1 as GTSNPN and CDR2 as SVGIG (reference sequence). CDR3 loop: CAWSVWTGHYEQYF. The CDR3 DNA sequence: TGTGCCTGGAGTGTCTGGACAGGACACTACGAGCAGTACTTC. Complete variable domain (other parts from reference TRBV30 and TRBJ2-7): SQTIHQWPATLVQPVGSPLSLECTVEGTSNPNLYWYRQAAGRGLQLLFYSVGIGQISSEVPQNLSASRPQDRQFILSSKKLLLSDSGFYLCAWSVWTGHYEQYFGPGTRLTVT.

CDR3 sequence reads: CASSEGGAISREQYF. CDR3 coding DNA: TGTGCCAGCAGTGAAGGCGGGGCGATTTCCCGCGAGCAGTACTTC. The rearrangement uses TRBV2 and TRBJ2-7; tentatively, D is TRBD2 (6 bases). The CDR3 sequence is 15 residues long. Germline CDR1 reads SNHLY; CDR2 reads FYNNEI. The V end lost 1 base, the J end lost 6 bases, and 16 bases lay between the germline ends.

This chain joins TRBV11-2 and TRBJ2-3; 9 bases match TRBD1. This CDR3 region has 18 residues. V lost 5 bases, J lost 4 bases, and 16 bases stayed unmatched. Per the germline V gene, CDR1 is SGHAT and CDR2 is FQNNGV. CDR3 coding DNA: TGTGCCAGCAGCCATTCCGGGACAGGGTCAAACCCCCCAGATACGCAGTATTTT. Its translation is CASSHSGTGSNPPDTQYF.

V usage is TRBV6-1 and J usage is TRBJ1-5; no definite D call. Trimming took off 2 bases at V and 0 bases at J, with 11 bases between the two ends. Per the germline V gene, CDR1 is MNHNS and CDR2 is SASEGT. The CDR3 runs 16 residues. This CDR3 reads CASSELQPGSNQPQHF. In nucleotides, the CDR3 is TGTGCCAGCAGTGAACTGCAGCCAGGTAGCAATCAGCCCCAGCATTTT.

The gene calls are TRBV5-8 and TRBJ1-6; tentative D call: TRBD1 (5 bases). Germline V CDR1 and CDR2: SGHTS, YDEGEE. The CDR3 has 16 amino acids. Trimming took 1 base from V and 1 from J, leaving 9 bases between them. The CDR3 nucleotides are TGTGCCAGCAGCTTGCTTCAGGGTTCCTATAATTCACCCCTCCACTTT. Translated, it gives CASSLLQGSYNSPLHF.

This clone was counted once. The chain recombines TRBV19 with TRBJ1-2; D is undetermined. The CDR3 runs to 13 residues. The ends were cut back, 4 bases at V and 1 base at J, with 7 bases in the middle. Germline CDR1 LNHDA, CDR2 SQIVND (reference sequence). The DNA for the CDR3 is TGTGCCAGTAGTACAGGAAATAACTATGGCTACACCTTC. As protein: CASSTGNNYGYTF.

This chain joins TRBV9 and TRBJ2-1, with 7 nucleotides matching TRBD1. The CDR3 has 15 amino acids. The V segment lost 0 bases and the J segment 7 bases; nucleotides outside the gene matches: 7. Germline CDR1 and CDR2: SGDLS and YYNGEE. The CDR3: CASSVEPGQQNEQFF. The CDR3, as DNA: TGTGCCAGCAGCGTAGAACCGGGACAGCAAAATGAGCAGTTCTTC.

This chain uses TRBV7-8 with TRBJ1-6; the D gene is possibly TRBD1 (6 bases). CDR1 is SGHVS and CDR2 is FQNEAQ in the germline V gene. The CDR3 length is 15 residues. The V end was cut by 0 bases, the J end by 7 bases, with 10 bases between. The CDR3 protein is CASSLANRENSPLHF. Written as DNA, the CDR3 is TGTGCCAGCAGCTTAGCGAACAGGGAAAATTCACCCCTCCACTTT.

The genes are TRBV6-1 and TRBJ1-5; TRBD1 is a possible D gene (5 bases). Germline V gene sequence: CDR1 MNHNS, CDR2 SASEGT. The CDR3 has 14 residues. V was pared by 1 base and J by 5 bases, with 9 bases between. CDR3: CASSEGQGHQPQHF. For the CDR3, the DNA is TGTGCCAGCAGTGAAGGGCAGGGACATCAGCCCCAGCATTTT.

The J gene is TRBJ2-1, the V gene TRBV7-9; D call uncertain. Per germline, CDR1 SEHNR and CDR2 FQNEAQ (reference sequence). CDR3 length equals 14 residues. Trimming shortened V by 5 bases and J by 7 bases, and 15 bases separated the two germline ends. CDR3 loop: CASSPGGVVNEQFF. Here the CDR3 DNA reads TGTGCCAGCAGCCCGGGTGGGGTCGTAAATGAGCAGTTCTTC.

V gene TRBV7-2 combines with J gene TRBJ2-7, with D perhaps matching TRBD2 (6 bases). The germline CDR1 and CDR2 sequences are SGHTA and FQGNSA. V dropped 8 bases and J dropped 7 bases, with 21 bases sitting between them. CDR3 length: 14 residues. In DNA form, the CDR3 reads TGTGCCAGCTCCCCCCCCACGGGGCGGGAAGAGCAGTACTTC. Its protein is CASSPPTGREEQYF.

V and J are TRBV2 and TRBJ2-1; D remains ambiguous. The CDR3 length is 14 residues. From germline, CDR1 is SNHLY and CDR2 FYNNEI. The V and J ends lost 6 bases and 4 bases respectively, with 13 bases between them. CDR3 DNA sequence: TGTGCCAGCAGGGGTGCGGCCGATTACAATGAGCAGTTCTTC. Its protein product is CASRGAADYNEQFF.

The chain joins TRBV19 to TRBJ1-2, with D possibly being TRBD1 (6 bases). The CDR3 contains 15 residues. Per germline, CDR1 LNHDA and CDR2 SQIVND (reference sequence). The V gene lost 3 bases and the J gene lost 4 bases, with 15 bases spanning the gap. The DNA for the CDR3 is TGTGCCAGTAGTATTAGCTCAGGGGTTGGCTATGGCTACACCTTC. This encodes CASSISSGVGYGYTF.

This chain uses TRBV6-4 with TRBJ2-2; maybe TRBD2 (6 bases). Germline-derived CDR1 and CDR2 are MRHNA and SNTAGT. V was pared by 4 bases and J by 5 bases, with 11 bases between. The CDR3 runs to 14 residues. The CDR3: CASSVHGGTGELFF. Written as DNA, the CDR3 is TGTGCCAGCAGTGTCCACGGGGGTACCGGGGAGCTGTTTTTT.

This CDR3 reads CATSGIDGTNEKLFF. The CDR3 region has the DNA TGTGCCACCAGTGGAATAGACGGAACTAATGAAAAACTGTTTTTT. The rearrangement joins TRBV24-1 to TRBJ1-4; no clear D. In germline, CDR1 is KGHDR, CDR2 SFDVKD. This CDR3 has 15 residues. Between the trimmed V and J ends, which lost 5 bases and 1 base, there was a span of 10 bases.

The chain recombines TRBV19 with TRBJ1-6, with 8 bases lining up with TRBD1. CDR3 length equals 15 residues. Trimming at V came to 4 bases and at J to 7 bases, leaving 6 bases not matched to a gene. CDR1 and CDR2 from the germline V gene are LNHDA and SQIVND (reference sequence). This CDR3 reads CASSSQGARNSPLHF. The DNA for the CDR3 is TGTGCCAGTAGTAGCCAGGGGGCGCGGAATTCACCCCTCCACTTT.

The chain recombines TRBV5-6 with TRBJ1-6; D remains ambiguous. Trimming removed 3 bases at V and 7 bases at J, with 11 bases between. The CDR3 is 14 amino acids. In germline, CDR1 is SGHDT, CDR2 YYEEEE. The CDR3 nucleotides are TGTGCCAGCAGCTCTAGGAAGGGAAATTCACCCCTCCACTTT. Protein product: CASSSRKGNSPLHF.

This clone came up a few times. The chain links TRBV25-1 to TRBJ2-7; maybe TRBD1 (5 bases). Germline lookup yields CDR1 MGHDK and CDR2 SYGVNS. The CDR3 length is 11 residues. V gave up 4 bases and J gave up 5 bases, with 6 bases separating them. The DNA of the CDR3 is TGTGCCAGCAGTGTAGGGGACGAGCAGTACTTC. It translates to CASSVGDEQYF.

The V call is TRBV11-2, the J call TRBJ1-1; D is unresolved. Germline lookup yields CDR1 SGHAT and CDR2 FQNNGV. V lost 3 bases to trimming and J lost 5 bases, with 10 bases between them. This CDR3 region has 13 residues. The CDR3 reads CASSFQIGTEAFF. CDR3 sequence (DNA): TGTGCCAGCAGCTTCCAAATTGGGACTGAAGCTTTCTTT.